These 31 T cell receptor beta chains share one sample of origin, sequenced in a study of blood T cell repertoires in COVID-19. TCRdb's table, derived via immunoSEQ multiplex PCR, lists solely in-frame clones and lacks some. Altogether approximately 76,000 clones are present, about 80% being singletons, with the ten largest covering 35%. Sequencing was done on a sample of peripheral blood. The receptors come from a woman in her sixties or seventies with acute or convalescent COVID-19.

The V gene is TRBV28, the J gene TRBJ2-4; TRBD1 aligns across 9 bases. From germline, CDR1 is MDHEN and CDR2 SYDVKM. The CDR3 totals 14 residues. V shed 3 bases, J shed 9 bases, and the junction held 6 bases outside the gene matches. The CDR3 reads CASSLAGQGSIQYF. The CDR3 coding sequence is TGTGCCAGCAGTTTGGCGGGACAGGGAAGCATTCAGTACTTC.

The chain is built from TRBV7-2 and TRBJ2-5, with D possibly being TRBD2 (7 bases). This CDR3 region has 16 residues. In germline, CDR1 is SGHTA, CDR2 FQGNSA. With 5 bases removed from V and 9 bases from J, the gap between germline ends came to 25 bases. CDR3 sequence: CASSQDSGMRRDPQYF. The CDR3 nucleotides are TGTGCCAGCAGCCAGGACAGCGGGATGAGACGGGATCCCCAGTACTTC.

The chain combines TRBV18 with TRBJ1-2, with D possibly TRBD1 on 6 matching bases. CDR1 and CDR2 from the germline V gene are KGHSH and LQKENI. This CDR3 spans 16 amino acids. Trimming cost V 2 bases and J 3 bases, with 16 bases left between them. CDR3 loop: CASSPDGRGFDYGYTF. The CDR3 DNA follows: TGTGCCAGCTCACCAGATGGCAGGGGATTTGACTATGGCTACACCTTC.

This clone was seen only once. The chain joins TRBV5-6 to TRBJ1-4, with 7 bases matching TRBD1. Germline assignment: CDR1 SGHDT and CDR2 YYEEEE. J lost 6 bases, V lost 4 bases, and 9 bases had no gene match. The CDR3 is 15 residues long. The CDR3 coding sequence is TGTGCCAGCAGCGGTAAGACAGGGTTAGATGAAAAACTGTTTTTT. It codes for CASSGKTGLDEKLFF.

This clone was seen a handful of times. The chain recombines TRBV18 with TRBJ2-7; TRBD1 agrees at 9 bases. The germline V gene encodes CDR1 KGHSH and CDR2 LQKENI. V shed 3 bases, J shed 5 bases, and the junction held 5 bases outside the gene matches. The CDR3 loop spans 14 amino acids. CDR3 nucleotides: TGTGCCAGCTCACCGCGGACAGGGGACCACGAGCAGTACTTC. Translating gives CASSPRTGDHEQYF.

This clone was counted once. J is TRBJ2-5 and V is TRBV15; possibly TRBD1 for D (7 bases). V was cut by 3 bases and J by 2 bases, with 10 bases left in between. The germline V gene encodes CDR1 LNHNV and CDR2 YYDKDF (reference sequence). CDR3 size: 14 residues. Here the CDR3 DNA reads TGTGCCACCAGCAGGCGGGACAGACAAGAGACCCAGTACTTC. Protein product: CATSRRDRQETQYF.

The chain recombines TRBV5-1 with TRBJ2-7, with D perhaps matching TRBD2 (5 bases). This CDR3 is 13 amino acids long. Germline values: CDR1 SGHRS, CDR2 YFSETQ. V was trimmed by 6 bases and J by 0 bases, leaving 10 bases between them. CDR3 nucleotide sequence: TGCGCCAGCACATCGGGGAGCTCCTACGAGCAGTACTTC. Residues: CASTSGSSYEQYF.

The chain couples TRBV5-1 to TRBJ1-5, with D uncertain. There are 14 residues in the CDR3. V was trimmed by 6 bases and J by 1 base, leaving 11 bases between them. Germline-derived CDR1 and CDR2 are SGHRS and YFSETQ. The CDR3, as DNA: TGCGCCAGCAAACTTGGTTTGAGCAATCAGCCCCAGCATTTT. As protein: CASKLGLSNQPQHF.

In this sample, this clone turned up once. The rearrangement links TRBV19 to TRBJ2-2, with 10 bases aligning to TRBD2. This CDR3 is built from 12 residues. Germline CDR1 LNHDA, CDR2 SQIVND (reference sequence). The V and J ends lost 10 bases and 8 bases, in that order; junction bases with no gene match: 4. The DNA of the CDR3 is TGTGCCACCAGGGGACTAGCGGGGGAGCTGTTTTTT. It yields the protein CATRGLAGELFF.

The chain employs TRBV19 and TRBJ2-4, with TRBD1 matching 9 bases. V shed 6 bases and J 2 bases; nucleotides not matched to a gene: 8. There are 16 residues in the CDR3. CDR1 is LNHDA and CDR2 is SQIVND in the germline V gene (reference sequence). The CDR3 protein is CASSQRGQGTKNIQYF. DNA of the CDR3: TGTGCCAGTAGCCAAAGGGGACAGGGAACCAAAAACATTCAGTACTTC.

This chain links TRBV11-3 with TRBJ1-1; D uncertain. The CDR3 totals 13 residues. V was shortened by 2 bases and J by 1 base, with 5 bases between the two germline ends. From germline, CDR1 is SGHNT and CDR2 YENEEA. CDR3 sequence: CASSLTGNTEAFF. The CDR3 DNA is TGTGCCAGCAGCTTAACGGGGAACACTGAAGCTTTCTTT.

The chain recombines TRBV5-4 with TRBJ2-7; TRBD1 matches at 8 bases. V gave up 4 bases and J gave up 3 bases; unmatched junction bases: 3. The germline gives CDR1 SGHNT, CDR2 YYREEE (reference sequence). This CDR3 has 13 amino acids. DNA for the CDR3: TGTGCCAGCAGCCTCGGGACAGGCTACGAGCAGTACTTC. This sequence encodes CASSLGTGYEQYF.

The V gene is TRBV11-3, the J gene TRBJ2-5, with 14 nucleotides matching TRBD2. With V trimmed by 5 bases and J by 4 bases, 6 bases remained unmatched. Germline lookup yields CDR1 SGHNT and CDR2 YENEEA. The CDR3 has 16 amino acids. CDR3 sequence (DNA): TGTGCCAGCAGCCAGGGGACTAGCGGGAGCGGAGAGACCCAGTACTTC. Its translation: CASSQGTSGSGETQYF.

The V call is TRBV5-8, the J call TRBJ1-1; no firm D call. CDR1 is SGHTS and CDR2 is YDEGEE in the germline V gene. V lost 4 bases and J 3 bases, leaving 19 bases between the germline ends. This CDR3 has 16 amino acids. Here the CDR3 reads CASSPRGPGWDTEAFF. The CDR3 coding sequence is TGTGCCAGCAGCCCGCGCGGCCCCGGATGGGACACTGAAGCTTTCTTT.

About this clone itself: Additional DNA sequences in this sample encode the identical CDR3. V is TRBV15 and J is TRBJ2-3; weak D call: TRBD2 (5 bases). Germline assignment: CDR1 LNHNV and CDR2 YYDKDF (reference sequence). The CDR3 has 14 residues. Trimming took off 2 bases at V and 1 base at J, with 7 bases between the two ends. CDR3 protein: CATSRSGGTDTQYF. CDR3 nucleotides: TGTGCCACCAGCAGAAGCGGAGGCACAGATACGCAGTATTTT. The whole variable domain, filled in from reference TRBV15 and TRBJ2-3, reads DAMVIQNPRYQVTQFGKPVTLSCSQTLNHNVMYWYQQKSSQAPKLLFHYYDKDFNNEADTPDNFQSRRPNTSFCFLDIRSPGLGDTAMYLCATSRSGGTDTQYFGPGTRLTVL.

The count of this clone is one. The chain joins TRBV19 to TRBJ1-5; 9 nucleotides align to TRBD1. The germline V gene has CDR1 LNHDA and CDR2 SQIVND (reference sequence). The V segment lost 4 bases and the J segment 9 bases; nucleotides outside the gene matches: 13. The CDR3 is 16 residues long. The CDR3 DNA reads TGTGCCAGTAGTACCCCCCGGGGACAGGGCGTTGGGCCCCAGCATTTT. As protein: CASSTPRGQGVGPQHF.

This clone was counted between two and nine times. The chain combines TRBV19 with TRBJ2-3; D is ambiguous. Germline V lookup: CDR1 LNHDA, CDR2 SQIVND (reference sequence). This CDR3 is 14 amino acids long. The V gene lost 5 bases and the J gene lost 2 bases, with 11 bases spanning the gap. The DNA of the CDR3 is TGTGCCAGTAGTCCCAACATTTACACAGATACGCAGTATTTT. It encodes CASSPNIYTDTQYF.

This sequence joins TRBV29-1 and TRBJ2-3; 7 nucleotides match TRBD2. J gave up 2 bases and V 4 bases, and 9 bases lay outside the gene matches. The CDR3 has 15 residues. CDR1 and CDR2 (germline): SQVTM, ANQGSEA. The CDR3 DNA reads as TGCAGCGTTGTTTGGGCTAGCGGCTACACAGATACGCAGTATTTT. Translation: CSVVWASGYTDTQYF.

The chain links TRBV2 to TRBJ2-7; the D gene is possibly TRBD1 (5 bases). Germline assignment: CDR1 SNHLY and CDR2 FYNNEI. Trimming shortened V by 6 bases and J by 2 bases, and 14 bases separated the two germline ends. This CDR3 is built from 14 residues. The CDR3 loop is CASRLDSLTYEQYF. For the CDR3, the DNA is TGTGCCAGCAGACTCGACAGCCTCACCTACGAGCAGTACTTC.

In its sample, this clone was seen once. This rearrangement joins TRBV27 to TRBJ2-3; no definite D call. This CDR3 has 15 residues. Looked up from germline, CDR1 is MNHEY and CDR2 is SMNVEV (reference sequence). V lost 1 base and J 6 bases, leaving 14 bases between the germline ends. CDR3 sequence reads: CASSLLPSQHDTQYF. For the CDR3, the DNA is TGTGCCAGCAGTTTATTGCCTAGTCAACACGATACGCAGTATTTT.

This clone is a singleton in its sample. The chain recombines TRBV9 with TRBJ2-3, with TRBD1 matching 8 bases. Germline CDR1 is SGDLS and CDR2 is YYNGEE. This CDR3 spans 15 amino acids. Germline trimming cut 0 bases from V and 6 bases from J; bases unmatched to any gene: 6. The CDR3 DNA follows: TGTGCCAGCAGCGTAGGGGGCAGGGGGCCGGATACGCAGTATTTT. It encodes CASSVGGRGPDTQYF.

The chain uses TRBV28 and TRBJ2-1; 10 bases are a match to TRBD1. Germline trimming cut 7 bases from V and 5 bases from J; bases unmatched to any gene: 8. The CDR3 has 15 residues. Germline loops: CDR1 MDHEN, CDR2 SYDVKM. The chain's CDR3 is CASTPLTGGHNEQFF. As DNA, the CDR3 is TGTGCCAGCACCCCCTTGACAGGGGGCCACAATGAGCAGTTCTTC. Together with reference TRBV28 and TRBJ2-1, the CDR3 gives the full variable domain: DVKVTQSSRYLVKRTGEKVFLECVQDMDHENMFWYRQDPGLGLRLIYFSYDVKMKEKGDIPEGYSVSREKKERFSLILESASTNQTSMYLCASTPLTGGHNEQFFGPGTRLTVL.

This clone was counted a few times. This chain connects TRBV7-2 to TRBJ1-6; 9 positions agree with TRBD1. In germline, CDR1 is SGHTA, CDR2 FQGNSA. V lost 5 bases and J lost 9; bases outside the gene matches: 5. This CDR3 is 14 amino acids long. CDR3 in amino acids: CASSVGQGSSPLHF. The CDR3 DNA sequence: TGTGCCAGCAGCGTGGGACAGGGTAGTTCACCCCTCCACTTT.

The J gene is TRBJ1-2, the V gene TRBV11-2; TRBD1 agrees at 9 bases. CDR1 and CDR2 (germline): SGHAT, FQNNGV. With 5 bases clipped from V and 7 bases from J, the junction kept 8 bases outside the gene matches. The CDR3 is 14 amino acids. CDR3 in amino acids: CASSLNRGLSGYTF. The CDR3 nucleotides read TGTGCCAGCAGCCTTAACAGGGGGCTAAGTGGCTACACCTTC.

The chain recombines TRBV27 with TRBJ2-6, with 7 bases aligning to TRBD2. The CDR3 is 16 amino acids. V shed 8 bases, J shed 4 bases, and the junction held 11 bases outside the gene matches. Germline V gives CDR1 MNHEY, CDR2 SMNVEV (reference sequence). In DNA, the CDR3 is TGTGCCAGCCTTCGGGGGGTCCCCTCCGGGGCCAACGTCCTGACTTTC. Its protein product is CASLRGVPSGANVLTF.

This clone was counted once. V usage is TRBV7-7 and J usage is TRBJ2-1; 14 bases are a match to TRBD2. This CDR3 has 19 amino acids. V shed 1 base, J shed 4 bases, and the junction held 9 bases outside the gene matches. CDR1 is SSHAT and CDR2 is FNYEAQ in the germline V gene (reference sequence). The CDR3 bases are TGTGCCAGCAGCTTAGGGTCGCCAAGGACTAGCGGGAGGTACAATGAGCAGTTCTTC. It codes for CASSLGSPRTSGRYNEQFF.

The table lists this clone with a count of one. The chain uses TRBV6-2 or TRBV6-3 and TRBJ2-2, with D unclear. CDR1 and CDR2 from the germline V gene are MNHEY and SVGEGT. The CDR3 runs 18 residues. Between the trimmed V and J ends, which lost 3 bases and 0 bases, there was a span of 17 bases. CDR3 loop: CASSYRPPLLANTGELFF. As DNA, the CDR3 is TGTGCCAGCAGTTATCGGCCACCCCTCCTAGCGAACACCGGGGAGCTGTTTTTT.

The CDR3 bases are TGTGCCAGCAGCTTGGGCGGGGGGTGGAATGAGCAGTTCTTC. It translates to CASSLGGGWNEQFF. The chain links TRBV5-6 to TRBJ2-1; 8 bases align to TRBD2. Germline CDR1 reads SGHDT; CDR2 reads YYEEEE. J was trimmed by 7 bases and V by 0 bases; bases with no gene match: 3. The CDR3 has 14 amino acids.

The rearrangement uses TRBV10-3 and TRBJ2-3, with D perhaps TRBD1 (6 bases). The CDR3 is 15 residues long. CDR1 is ENHRY and CDR2 is SYGVKD in the germline V gene. V shed 4 bases and J shed 4 bases, with 15 bases lying between them. Here the CDR3 reads CAISVVAGESDTQYF. The CDR3 DNA is TGTGCCATCAGTGTGGTTGCAGGGGAATCAGATACGCAGTATTTT.

The chain recombines TRBV9 with TRBJ2-3; a possible D gene is TRBD2 (6 bases). CDR1 is SGDLS and CDR2 is YYNGEE in the germline V gene. V dropped 0 bases and J dropped 1 base, with 9 bases sitting between them. The CDR3 is 15 residues long. The CDR3 sequence: CASSVAGSGTDTQYF. CDR3 nucleotide sequence: TGTGCCAGCAGCGTAGCCGGGAGCGGCACAGATACGCAGTATTTT.

This clone was picked up one time. The CDR3 nucleotides are TGTGCCTGGAGTCTCAGGGGCACTGAAGCTTTCTTT. It encodes CAWSLRGTEAFF. The chain joins TRBV30 to TRBJ1-1; TRBD1 is a possible D gene (6 bases). Germline CDR1 is GTSNPN and CDR2 is SVGIG (reference sequence). The CDR3 contains 12 residues. Trimming removed 2 bases from V and 4 bases from J, with 8 bases in between.